The 5 T cell receptor beta chains presented below share a single source sample, sequenced in a study of shared clonotypes between healthy human individuals. The repertoire was sequenced with immunoSEQ multiplex PCR; TCRdb's copy has only in-frame clones and lacks some. The data show some 2 million clones, about 94% seen once. CD45RO-negative, CCR7-positively selected cells formed the naive CD8 fraction, excluding terminally differentiated effector memory CD45RA+ cells. The sequenced sample was naive CD8+ T cells sorted from blood. The receptors were sampled from a man aged 18 to 30 in good health.

The rearrangement links TRBV10-2 to TRBJ2-7, with D perhaps matching TRBD2 (6 bases). The CDR3 extends over 16 amino acids. Germline loops: CDR1 WSHSY, CDR2 SAAADI. The V gene lost 2 bases and the J gene lost 2 bases, with 16 bases spanning the gap. The CDR3 DNA reads as TGCGCCAGCAGTGAGGCGCGGGACGAACTTGCCTACGAGCAGTACTTC. It translates to CASSEARDELAYEQYF.

In regard to this clone: Other DNA sequences from this sample encode an identical CDR3 as well. The V and J genes are TRBV5-6 and TRBJ2-7, with D perhaps matching TRBD1 (5 bases). With 3 bases removed from V and 4 bases from J, the gap between germline ends came to 8 bases. CDR1 is SGHDT and CDR2 is YYEEEE in the germline V gene. The CDR3 extends over 12 amino acids. CDR3 loop: CASSSQGYEQYF. The CDR3 nucleotides read TGTGCCAGCAGCTCCCAGGGTTACGAGCAGTACTTC.

The CDR3 region has the DNA TGTGCCAGCAGCCCAGACTTTGGGGCGGCACACACAGATACGCAGTATTTT. Translating gives CASSPDFGAAHTDTQYF. This rearrangement joins TRBV28 to TRBJ2-3; D possibly corresponds to TRBD1 (5 bases). Germline-derived CDR1 and CDR2 are MDHEN and SYDVKM. The CDR3 extends over 17 amino acids. V dropped 6 bases and J dropped 2 bases, with 21 bases sitting between them.

The chain recombines TRBV7-9 with TRBJ2-2; no firm D call. V was trimmed by 1 base and J by 7 bases, leaving 7 bases between them. The CDR3 spans 13 residues. Germline CDR1 is SEHNR and CDR2 is FQNEAQ (reference sequence). The CDR3 DNA is TGTGCCAGCAGCTTAGAACTTATCGGGGAGCTGTTTTTT. Translated: CASSLELIGELFF.

This clone appeared once. This chain joins TRBV4-1 and TRBJ1-5; no clear D. This CDR3 is built from 18 residues. V lost 0 bases to trimming and J lost 0 bases, with 15 bases between them. Per germline, CDR1 MGHRA and CDR2 YSYEKL. The CDR3 region is CASSQDEGRQFSNQPQHF. CDR3 in DNA: TGCGCCAGCAGCCAAGATGAAGGAAGGCAGTTTAGCAATCAGCCCCAGCATTTT.